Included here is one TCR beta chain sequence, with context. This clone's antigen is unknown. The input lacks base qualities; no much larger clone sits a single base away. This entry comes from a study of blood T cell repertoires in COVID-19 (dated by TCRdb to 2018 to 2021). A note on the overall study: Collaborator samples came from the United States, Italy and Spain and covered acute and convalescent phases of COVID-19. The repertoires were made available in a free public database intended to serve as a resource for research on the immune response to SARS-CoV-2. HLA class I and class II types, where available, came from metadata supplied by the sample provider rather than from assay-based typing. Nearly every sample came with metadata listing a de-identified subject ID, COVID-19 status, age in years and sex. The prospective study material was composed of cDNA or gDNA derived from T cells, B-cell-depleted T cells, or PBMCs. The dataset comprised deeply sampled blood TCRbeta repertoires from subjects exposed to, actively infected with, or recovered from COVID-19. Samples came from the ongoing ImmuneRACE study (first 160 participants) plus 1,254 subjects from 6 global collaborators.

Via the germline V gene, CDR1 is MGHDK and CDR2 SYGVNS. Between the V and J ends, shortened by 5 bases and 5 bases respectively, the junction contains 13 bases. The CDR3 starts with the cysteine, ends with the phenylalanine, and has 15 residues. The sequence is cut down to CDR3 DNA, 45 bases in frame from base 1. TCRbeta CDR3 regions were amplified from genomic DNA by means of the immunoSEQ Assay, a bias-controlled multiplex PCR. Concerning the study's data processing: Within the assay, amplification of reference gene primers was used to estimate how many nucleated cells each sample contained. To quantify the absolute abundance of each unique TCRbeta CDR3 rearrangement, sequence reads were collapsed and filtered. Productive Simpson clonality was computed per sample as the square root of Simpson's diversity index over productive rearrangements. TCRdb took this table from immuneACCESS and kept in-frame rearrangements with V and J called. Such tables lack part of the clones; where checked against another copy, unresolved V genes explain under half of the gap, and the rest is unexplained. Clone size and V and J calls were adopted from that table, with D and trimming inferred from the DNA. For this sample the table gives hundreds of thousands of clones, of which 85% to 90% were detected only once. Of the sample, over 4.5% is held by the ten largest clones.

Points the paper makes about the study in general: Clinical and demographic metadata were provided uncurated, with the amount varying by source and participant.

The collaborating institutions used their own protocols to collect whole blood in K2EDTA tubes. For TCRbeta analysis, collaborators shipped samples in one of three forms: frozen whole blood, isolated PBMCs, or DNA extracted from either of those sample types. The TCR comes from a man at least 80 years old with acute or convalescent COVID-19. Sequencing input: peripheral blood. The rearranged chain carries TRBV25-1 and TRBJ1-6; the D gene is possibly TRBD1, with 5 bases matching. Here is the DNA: TGTGCCAGCAGTCTGACAGACGCTAATAATTCACCCCTCCACTTT. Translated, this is CASSLTDANNSPLHF.